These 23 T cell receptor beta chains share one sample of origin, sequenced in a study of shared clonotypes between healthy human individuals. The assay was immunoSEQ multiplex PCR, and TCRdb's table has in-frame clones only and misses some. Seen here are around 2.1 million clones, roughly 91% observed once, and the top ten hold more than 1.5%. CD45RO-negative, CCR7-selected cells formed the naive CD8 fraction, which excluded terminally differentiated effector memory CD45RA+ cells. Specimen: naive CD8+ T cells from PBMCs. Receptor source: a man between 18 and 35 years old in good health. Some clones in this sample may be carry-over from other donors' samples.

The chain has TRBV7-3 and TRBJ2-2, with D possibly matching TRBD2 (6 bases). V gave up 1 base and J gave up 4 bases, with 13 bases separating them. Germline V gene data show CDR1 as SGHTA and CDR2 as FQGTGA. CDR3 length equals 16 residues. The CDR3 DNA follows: TGTGCCAGCAGCTTAAACAGGCGGGATGGCACCGGGGAGCTGTTTTTT. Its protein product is CASSLNRRDGTGELFF. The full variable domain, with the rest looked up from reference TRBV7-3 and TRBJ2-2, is GAGVSQTPSNKVTEKGKYVELRCDPISGHTALYWYRQSLGQGPEFLIYFQGTGAADDSGLPNDRFFAVRPEGSVSTLKIQRTERGDSAVYLCASSLNRRDGTGELFFGEGSRLTVL.

The CDR3 reads CASSLVLAPRDEQFF. The DNA of the CDR3 is TGTGCCAGCAGCTTAGTCCTAGCGCCTCGGGATGAGCAGTTCTTC. The J gene is TRBJ2-1, the V gene TRBV7-3; a possible D gene is TRBD2 (6 bases). Trimming left V 2 bases short and J 8 bases short, with 16 bases between. From germline, CDR1 is SGHTA and CDR2 FQGTGA. The CDR3 covers 15 residues.

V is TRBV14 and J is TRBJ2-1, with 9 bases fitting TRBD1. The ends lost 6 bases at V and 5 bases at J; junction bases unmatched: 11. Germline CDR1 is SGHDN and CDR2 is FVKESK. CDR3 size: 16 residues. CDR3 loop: CASSDVPGQGDNEQFF. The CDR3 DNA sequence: TGTGCCAGCAGTGATGTACCGGGACAGGGTGACAATGAGCAGTTCTTC.

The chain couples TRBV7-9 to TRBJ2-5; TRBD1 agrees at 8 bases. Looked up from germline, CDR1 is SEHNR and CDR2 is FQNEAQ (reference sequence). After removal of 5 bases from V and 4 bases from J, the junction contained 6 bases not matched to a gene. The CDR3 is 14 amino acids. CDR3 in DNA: TGTGCCAGCAGCGAGAGGACAGGGCGAGAGACCCAGTACTTC. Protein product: CASSERTGRETQYF. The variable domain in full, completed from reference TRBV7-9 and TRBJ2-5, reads DTGVSQNPRHKITKRGQNVTFRCDPISEHNRLYWYRQTLGQGPEFLTYFQNEAQLEKSRLLSDRFSAERPKGSFSTLEIQRTEQGDSAMYLCASSERTGRETQYFGPGTRLLVL.

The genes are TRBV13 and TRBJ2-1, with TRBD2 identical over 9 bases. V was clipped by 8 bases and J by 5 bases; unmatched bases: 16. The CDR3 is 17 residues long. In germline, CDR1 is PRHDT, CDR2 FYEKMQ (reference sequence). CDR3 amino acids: CASQEAAGGPGDNEQFF. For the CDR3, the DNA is TGTGCCAGCCAGGAAGCGGCGGGAGGGCCAGGGGACAATGAGCAGTTCTTC.

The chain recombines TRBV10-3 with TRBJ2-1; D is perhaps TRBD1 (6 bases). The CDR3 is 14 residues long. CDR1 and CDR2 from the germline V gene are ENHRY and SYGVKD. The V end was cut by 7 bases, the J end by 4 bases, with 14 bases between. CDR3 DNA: TGTGCCATCATGACCGGGACAACTTACAATGAGCAGTTCTTC. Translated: CAIMTGTTYNEQFF.

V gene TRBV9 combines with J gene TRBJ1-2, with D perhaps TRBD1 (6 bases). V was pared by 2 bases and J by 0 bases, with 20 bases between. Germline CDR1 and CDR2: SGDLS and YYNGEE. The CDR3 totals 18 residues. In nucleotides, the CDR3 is TGTGCCAGCAGCGTGCGGTCCTCTGGACAGACAACTAACTATGGCTACACCTTC. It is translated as CASSVRSSGQTTNYGYTF.

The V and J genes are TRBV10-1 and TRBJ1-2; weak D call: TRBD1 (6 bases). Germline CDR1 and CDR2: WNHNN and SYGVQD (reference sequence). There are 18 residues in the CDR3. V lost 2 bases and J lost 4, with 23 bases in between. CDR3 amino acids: CASSEKGTGNHVCYGYTF. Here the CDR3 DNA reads TGCGCCAGCAGTGAGAAAGGAACAGGGAACCACGTTTGCTATGGCTACACCTTC.

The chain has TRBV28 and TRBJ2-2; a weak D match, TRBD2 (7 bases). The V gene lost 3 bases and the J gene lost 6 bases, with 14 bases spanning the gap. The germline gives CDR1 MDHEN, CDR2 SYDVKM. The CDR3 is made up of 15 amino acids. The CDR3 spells CASSLRGGVPGELFF. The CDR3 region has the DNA TGTGCCAGCAGTTTGAGAGGGGGGGTCCCCGGGGAGCTGTTTTTT.

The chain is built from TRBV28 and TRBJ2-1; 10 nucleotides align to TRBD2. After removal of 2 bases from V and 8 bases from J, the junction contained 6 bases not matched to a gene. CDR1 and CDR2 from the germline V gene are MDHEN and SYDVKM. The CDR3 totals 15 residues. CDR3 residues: CASSLGASGSYEQFF. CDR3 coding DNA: TGTGCCAGCAGTTTAGGGGCTAGCGGGAGCTATGAGCAGTTCTTC.

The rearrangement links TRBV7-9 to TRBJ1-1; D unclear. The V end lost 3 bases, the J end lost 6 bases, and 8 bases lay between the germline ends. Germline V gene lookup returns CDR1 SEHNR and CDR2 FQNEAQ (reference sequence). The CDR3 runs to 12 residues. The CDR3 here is CASSFLGSEAFF. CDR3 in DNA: TGTGCCAGCAGCTTTCTGGGGTCTGAAGCTTTCTTT.

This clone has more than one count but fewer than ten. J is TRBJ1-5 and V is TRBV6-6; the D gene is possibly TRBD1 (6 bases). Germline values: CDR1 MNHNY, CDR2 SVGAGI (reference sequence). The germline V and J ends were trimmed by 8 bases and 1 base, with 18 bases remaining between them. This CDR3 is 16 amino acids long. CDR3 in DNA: TGTGCCAGCCTCCCGGAGGGGGGAGTAAGCAATCAGCCCCAGCATTTT. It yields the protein CASLPEGGVSNQPQHF.

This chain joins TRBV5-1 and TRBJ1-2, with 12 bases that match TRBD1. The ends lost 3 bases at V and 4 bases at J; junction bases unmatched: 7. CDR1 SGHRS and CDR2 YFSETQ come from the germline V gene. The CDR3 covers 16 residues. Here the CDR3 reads CASSWEPGQGAYGYTF. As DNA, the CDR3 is TGCGCCAGCAGCTGGGAACCGGGACAGGGGGCCTATGGCTACACCTTC.

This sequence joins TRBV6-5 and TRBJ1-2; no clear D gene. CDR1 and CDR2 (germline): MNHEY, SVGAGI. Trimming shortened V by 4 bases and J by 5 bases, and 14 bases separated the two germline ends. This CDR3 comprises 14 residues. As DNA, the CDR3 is TGTGCCAGCAGTTTTGGGGTCAGTCCTTATGGCTACACCTTC. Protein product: CASSFGVSPYGYTF.

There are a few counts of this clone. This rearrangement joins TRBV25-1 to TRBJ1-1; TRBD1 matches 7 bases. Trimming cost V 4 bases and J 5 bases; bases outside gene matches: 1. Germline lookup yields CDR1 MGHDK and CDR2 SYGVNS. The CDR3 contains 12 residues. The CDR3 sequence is CASSAGGTEAFF. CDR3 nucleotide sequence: TGTGCCAGCAGTGCAGGGGGTACTGAAGCTTTCTTT.

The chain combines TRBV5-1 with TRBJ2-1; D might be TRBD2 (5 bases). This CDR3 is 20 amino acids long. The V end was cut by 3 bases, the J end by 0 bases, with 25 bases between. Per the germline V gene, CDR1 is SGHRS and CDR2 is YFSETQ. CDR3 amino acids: CASSWGAWAVQESSYNEQFF. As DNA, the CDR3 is TGCGCCAGCAGCTGGGGAGCCTGGGCGGTCCAGGAAAGCTCCTACAATGAGCAGTTCTTC.

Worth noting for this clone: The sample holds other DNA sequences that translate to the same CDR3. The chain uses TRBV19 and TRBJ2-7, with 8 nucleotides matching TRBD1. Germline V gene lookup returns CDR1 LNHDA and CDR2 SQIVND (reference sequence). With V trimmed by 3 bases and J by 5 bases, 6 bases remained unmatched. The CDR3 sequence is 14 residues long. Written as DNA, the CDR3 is TGTGCCAGTAGTATCGGACAGGGAGCCCACGAGCAGTACTTC. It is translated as CASSIGQGAHEQYF. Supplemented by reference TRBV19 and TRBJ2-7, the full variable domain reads DGGITQSPKYLFRKEGQNVTLSCEQNLNHDAMYWYRQDPGQGLRLIYYSQIVNDFQKGDIAEGYSVSREKKESFPLTVTSAQKNPTAFYLCASSIGQGAHEQYFGPGTRLTVT.

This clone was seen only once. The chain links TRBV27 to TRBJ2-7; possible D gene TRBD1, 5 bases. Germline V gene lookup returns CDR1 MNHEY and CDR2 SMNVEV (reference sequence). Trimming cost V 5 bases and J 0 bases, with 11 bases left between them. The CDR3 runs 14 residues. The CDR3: CASSIRGTSYEQYF. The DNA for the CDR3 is TGTGCCAGCAGTATTAGGGGCACCTCCTACGAGCAGTACTTC.

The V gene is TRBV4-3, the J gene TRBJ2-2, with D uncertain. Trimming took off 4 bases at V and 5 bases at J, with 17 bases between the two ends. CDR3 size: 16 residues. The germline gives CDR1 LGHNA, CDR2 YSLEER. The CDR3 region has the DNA TGCGCCAGCAGCCCCCCCGCACAAGGAAATACCGGGGAGCTGTTTTTT. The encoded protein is CASSPPAQGNTGELFF.

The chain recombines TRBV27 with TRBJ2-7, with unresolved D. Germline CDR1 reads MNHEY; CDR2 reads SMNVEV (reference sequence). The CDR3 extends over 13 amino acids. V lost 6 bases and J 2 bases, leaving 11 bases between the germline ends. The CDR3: CASRETNTYEQYF. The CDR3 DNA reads TGTGCCAGCAGGGAAACGAATACCTACGAGCAGTACTTC.

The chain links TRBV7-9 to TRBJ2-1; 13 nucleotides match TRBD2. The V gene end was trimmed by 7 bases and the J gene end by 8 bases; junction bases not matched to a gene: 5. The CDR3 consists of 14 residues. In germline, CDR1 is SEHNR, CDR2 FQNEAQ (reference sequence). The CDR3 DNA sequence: TGTGCCAGCACCCTCGGGACTAGCGGGGATGAGCAGTTCTTC. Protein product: CASTLGTSGDEQFF.

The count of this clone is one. The CDR3 loop is CASSHLVADRFTDTQYF. In DNA form, the CDR3 reads TGTGCCAGCAGCCATCTCGTCGCGGACAGGTTCACAGATACGCAGTATTTT. The rearrangement uses TRBV28 and TRBJ2-3; 7 bases are a match to TRBD1. CDR1 is MDHEN and CDR2 is SYDVKM in the germline V gene. The CDR3 loop spans 17 amino acids. The junction had 14 bases not matched to a gene; V was cut back by 6 bases and J by 2 bases.

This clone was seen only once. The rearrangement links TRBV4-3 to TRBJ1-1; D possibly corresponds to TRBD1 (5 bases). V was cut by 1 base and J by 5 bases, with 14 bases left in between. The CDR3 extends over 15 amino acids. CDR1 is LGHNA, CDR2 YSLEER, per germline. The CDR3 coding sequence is TGCGCCAGCAGCCAAGTTTCCAGGGCCTGGACTGAAGCTTTCTTT. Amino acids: CASSQVSRAWTEAFF.